This T cell receptor (beta chain) emerged from a study of shared clonotypes between healthy human individuals. On the study more broadly: The composition of the donors was a couple of women and a few men aged 18 to 49.

On this clone: Its antigen is unidentified.

Assay execution took place at the deep level. TCRdb's copy holds only in-frame clones and misses some; the assay was immunoSEQ multiplex PCR. The table records hundreds of thousands of clones, 60% to 75% of them present only once. The length of the CDR3 is 15 residues. With 5 bases removed from V and 0 bases from J, the gap between germline ends came to 11 bases. Germline V gene data show CDR1 as SGHTA and CDR2 as FQGNSA. Study-wide points: The expectation was that sequencing depth would affect clonotype sharing among donors. When compared with the clonotypes that were shared by all four sorted-subset donors, the non-shared clonotypes turned out to have lower generation probabilities.

The clonotype was recovered from a woman in her twenties or thirties in good health. The rearrangement joins TRBV7-2 to TRBJ2-1; TRBD1 might be the D (5 bases). Sequencing was done on a sample of memory CD4+ T cells sorted from blood. Subset in this sample: CD45RA-negative fraction. The CDR3 region is CASSRQLSSYNEQFF. In DNA, the CDR3 is TGTGCCAGCAGCCGACAGTTAAGCTCCTACAATGAGCAGTTCTTC.